This T cell receptor (beta chain) was recorded in a study of read filtering for tumor transcriptome and immune sequencing. Background on the study: Transcriptome libraries were built from DNase-treated RNA.

This clonotype was recorded many times. Deletions cut 3 bases from V and 6 bases from J, with 12 bases between. CDR1 and CDR2 (germline): KGHSH, LQKENI. The CDR3 spans 13 residues. Molecular barcoded adaptors covering alpha/delta and beta/gamma chains were used on approximately 400 ng RNA. TCRdb ran MiXCR on the reads and lists one entry per CDR3 protein. Here the sample spans roughly 82,000 distinct CDR3 sequences, about 12% being singletons. The sequence derives from a donor aged 40 or older with multiple myeloma. This chain links TRBV18 with TRBJ2-7, with D hard to call. Sequenced material: a population of CD138-negative cells sorted from bone marrow. CDR3 region: CASSPTVDGEQYF. CDR3 DNA: TGTGCCAGCTCACCCACAGTGGATGGCGAGCAGTACTTC.